This T cell receptor (beta chain) was recorded in a study of Ad26.COV2.S vaccination and SARS-CoV-2 variants. The germline CDR1 and CDR2 sequences are SGHDT and YYEEEE. This CDR3 has 16 amino acids. On this clone itself: The junction differs from germline at one of its ends, possibly a read error.

Method: immunoSEQ multiplex PCR; TCRdb's copy keeps in-frame clones and lacks some. Altogether over 85,000 clones are present, around 80% being singletons, with the ten largest covering approximately 15%. The specimen comprised peripheral blood, sampled after recovery from COVID-19. The chain links TRBV5-6 to TRBJ2-3, with 7 nucleotides matching TRBD2. The TCR originated in a human donor who had recovered from COVID-19. The CDR3 sequence: CASNLGSGASTDTQYF. CDR3 nucleotides: TGTGCCAGCAACTTGGGGAGCGGGGCCAGCACAGATACGCAGTATTTT.